This T cell receptor beta chain was sequenced in a study of neurological immune-mediated disorders. PBMCs numbering 2 million and stored at -80 C yielded the unsorted libraries. TCRdb redid the calling of the 5' RACE reads with MiXCR, one entry per CDR3 protein. The sample yields about 50,000 distinct CDR3 sequences, about a tenth seen once. This clonotype has a count of ten or more. The ends lost 1 base at V and 5 bases at J; junction bases unmatched: 4. Germline-derived CDR1 and CDR2 are SGHVS and FNYEAQ. This CDR3 region has 14 residues. The material sequenced was PBMCs. The clonotype comes from a woman aged 40-49 years with HTLV-1-associated myelopathy (HAM/TSP). V gene TRBV7-6 combines with J gene TRBJ2-7; 8 positions match TRBD1. CDR3 amino acids: CASSLGTGLDEQYF. The CDR3 DNA sequence: TGTGCCAGCAGCTTAGGGACAGGGTTGGACGAGCAGTACTTC.